Following are 6 T cell receptor beta chains from one sample sequenced in a study of blood T cell repertoires in COVID-19. Here immunoSEQ multiplex PCR was the method, and the copy in TCRdb shows in-frame clones only, minus some. The sample lists roughly 200,000 clones, 84% occurring once. The source material was peripheral blood. All receptors come from a human donor in a cohort sampled during active COVID-19.

V and J are TRBV6-5 and TRBJ2-1; TRBD2 agrees at 8 bases. CDR1 is MNHEY, CDR2 SVGAGI, per germline. Trimming cost V 5 bases and J 2 bases; bases outside gene matches: 5. The CDR3 is 15 amino acids. The CDR3 here is CASSITSGPYNEQFF. The CDR3 DNA is TGTGCCAGCAGTATCACTAGCGGACCCTACAATGAGCAGTTCTTC.

V gene TRBV5-4 combines with J gene TRBJ1-4, with 10 bases that match TRBD1. The CDR3 is 14 amino acids. Germline V gene lookup returns CDR1 SGHNT and CDR2 YYREEE (reference sequence). Unmatched junction bases numbered 3, after V lost 4 bases and J lost 6 bases. The CDR3 loop is CASSQGQGHEKLFF. DNA of the CDR3: TGTGCCAGCAGCCAGGGACAGGGGCATGAAAAACTGTTTTTT.

The gene calls are TRBV27 and TRBJ1-2; possible D gene TRBD1, 6 bases. The CDR3 runs 18 residues. Trimming pared 4 bases from V and 1 base from J, leaving 22 bases between. CDR1 MNHEY and CDR2 SMNVEV come from the germline V gene (reference sequence). The CDR3 nucleotides read TGTGCCAGCAGTTCCCGACTCCCGACAGGCGCAAATAACTATGGCTACACCTTC. Translating gives CASSSRLPTGANNYGYTF.

V and J are TRBV6-6 and TRBJ2-1; tentatively, D is TRBD1 (6 bases). Germline V gives CDR1 MNHNY, CDR2 SVGAGI (reference sequence). V lost 5 bases to trimming and J lost 8 bases, with 22 bases between them. This CDR3 contains 16 residues. The CDR3 DNA is TGTGCCAGCAGTAGGGGGTCAGGGTACGCGAGGGATGAGCAGTTCTTC. The encoded protein is CASSRGSGYARDEQFF.

V usage is TRBV7-3 and J usage is TRBJ2-2, with 10 bases that match TRBD1. CDR1 and CDR2 (germline): SGHTA, FQGTGA. The CDR3 is 16 residues long. Trimming removed 2 bases from V and 5 bases from J; junction bases left unmatched: 5. CDR3 in amino acids: CASSLVRTGGTGELFF. DNA of the CDR3: TGTGCCAGCAGCTTAGTCCGGACAGGGGGGACCGGGGAGCTGTTTTTT.

The rearrangement links TRBV28 to TRBJ1-1, with unresolved D. This CDR3 has 13 amino acids. V dropped 4 bases and J dropped 0 bases, with 6 bases sitting between them. CDR1 and CDR2 from the germline V gene are MDHEN and SYDVKM. The CDR3 sequence is CASSWEMNTEAFF. The CDR3 bases are TGTGCCAGCAGTTGGGAGATGAACACTGAAGCTTTCTTT.